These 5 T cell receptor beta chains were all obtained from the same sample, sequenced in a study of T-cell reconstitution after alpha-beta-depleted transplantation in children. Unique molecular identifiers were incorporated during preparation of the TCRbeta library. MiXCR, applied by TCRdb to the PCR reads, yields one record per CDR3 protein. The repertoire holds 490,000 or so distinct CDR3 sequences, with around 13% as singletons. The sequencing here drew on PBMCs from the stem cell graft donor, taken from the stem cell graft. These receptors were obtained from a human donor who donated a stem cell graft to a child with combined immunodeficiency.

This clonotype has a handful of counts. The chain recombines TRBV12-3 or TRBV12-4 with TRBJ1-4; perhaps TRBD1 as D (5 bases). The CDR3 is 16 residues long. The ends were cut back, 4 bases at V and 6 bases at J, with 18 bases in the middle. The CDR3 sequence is CASSSQGLLIDEKLFF. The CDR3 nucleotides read TGTGCCAGCAGTTCTCAGGGACTCCTTATCGATGAAAAACTGTTTTTT.

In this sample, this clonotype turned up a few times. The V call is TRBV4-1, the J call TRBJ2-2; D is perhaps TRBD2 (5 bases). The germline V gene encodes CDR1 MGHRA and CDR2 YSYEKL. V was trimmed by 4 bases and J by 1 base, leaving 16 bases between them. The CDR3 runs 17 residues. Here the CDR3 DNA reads TGCGCCAGCAGCCGTTTCTCGAGGGCGTTGAACACCGGGGAGCTGTTTTTT. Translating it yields CASSRFSRALNTGELFF.

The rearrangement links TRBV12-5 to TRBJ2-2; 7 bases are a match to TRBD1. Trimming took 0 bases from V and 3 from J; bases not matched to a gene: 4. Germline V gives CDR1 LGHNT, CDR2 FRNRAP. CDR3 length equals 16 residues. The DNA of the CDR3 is TGTGCTAGTGGTTTGGTACCACAGGGGCACACCGGGGAGCTGTTTTTT. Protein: CASGLVPQGHTGELFF.

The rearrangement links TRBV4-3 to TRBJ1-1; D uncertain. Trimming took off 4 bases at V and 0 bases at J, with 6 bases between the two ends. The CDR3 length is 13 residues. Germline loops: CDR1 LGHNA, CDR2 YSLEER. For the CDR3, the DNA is TGCGCCAGCAGCCCCGTATTGAACACTGAAGCTTTCTTT. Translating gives CASSPVLNTEAFF.

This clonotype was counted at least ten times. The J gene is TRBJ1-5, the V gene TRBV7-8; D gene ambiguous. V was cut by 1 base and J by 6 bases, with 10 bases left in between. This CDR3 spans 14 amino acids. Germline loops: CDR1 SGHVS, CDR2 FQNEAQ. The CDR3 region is CASSLGRTSQPQHF. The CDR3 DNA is TGTGCCAGCAGCTTAGGCAGGACGAGTCAGCCCCAGCATTTT.